Below, 32 T cell receptor beta chains from the same sample are listed, as sequenced in a study of blood T cell repertoires in COVID-19. Assay: immunoSEQ multiplex PCR; the TCRdb copy retains only in-frame clones and omits some. The data contain 150,000 to 200,000 clones, 84% of them seen just once; the ten biggest clones take up less than 3%. Material for sequencing was peripheral blood. All receptors come from a human donor with acute or convalescent COVID-19. The donor label of this sample is uncertain.

The rearrangement uses TRBV29-1 and TRBJ2-7; possibly TRBD1 for D (5 bases). Deletions cut 5 bases from V and 2 bases from J, with 13 bases between. Germline V gene lookup returns CDR1 SQVTM and CDR2 ANQGSEA. This CDR3 region has 13 residues. The CDR3 region is CSVSRTSTYEQYF. The CDR3 nucleotides are TGCAGCGTTTCAAGGACATCTACCTACGAGCAGTACTTC.

The rearrangement uses TRBV5-6 and TRBJ2-1; a weak D match, TRBD1 (5 bases). Germline V lookup: CDR1 SGHDT, CDR2 YYEEEE. V dropped 2 bases and J dropped 9 bases, with 21 bases sitting between them. The CDR3 loop spans 16 amino acids. The CDR3 sequence is CASSFPQGEPPGEQFF. DNA for the CDR3: TGTGCCAGCAGCTTCCCCCAGGGTGAACCGCCCGGTGAGCAGTTCTTC. The full variable domain, in which reference TRBV5-6 and TRBJ2-1 provide the parts outside the CDR3, is DAGVTQSPTHLIKTRGQQVTLRCSPKSGHDTVSWYQQALGQGPQFIFQYYEEEERQRGNFPDRFSGHQFPNYSSELNVNALLLGDSALYLCASSFPQGEPPGEQFFGPGTRLTVL.

V and J are TRBV28 and TRBJ1-1; D might be TRBD1 (5 bases). V lost 6 bases and J 7 bases, leaving 12 bases between the germline ends. The CDR3 totals 12 residues. The V gene's germline CDR1 is MDHEN and CDR2 SYDVKM. This chain's CDR3 is CASRIPRGEAFF. The DNA for the CDR3 is TGTGCCAGCAGGATACCAAGGGGTGAAGCTTTCTTT.

This chain connects TRBV7-9 to TRBJ2-7; D not certain. The V gene's germline CDR1 is SEHNR and CDR2 FQNEAQ (reference sequence). This CDR3 comprises 13 residues. Between the trimmed V and J ends, which lost 4 bases and 0 bases, there was a span of 7 bases. The CDR3 coding sequence is TGTGCCAGCAGCTCCGGGTTCTCCTACGAGCAGTACTTC. It codes for CASSSGFSYEQYF.

The rearrangement joins TRBV7-3 to TRBJ2-2; TRBD2 aligns across 12 bases. V was clipped by 4 bases and J by 5 bases; unmatched bases: 5. CDR1 and CDR2 (germline): SGHTA, FQGTGA. The CDR3 is made up of 16 amino acids. In DNA, the CDR3 is TGTGCCAGCAGCTCCAGACTAGCGGGGGAAACCGGGGAGCTGTTTTTT. As protein: CASSSRLAGETGELFF.

The chain combines TRBV7-9 with TRBJ2-6; possible D gene TRBD1, 6 bases. Germline CDR1 is SEHNR and CDR2 is FQNEAQ (reference sequence). This CDR3 contains 17 residues. Trimming took off 5 bases at V and 4 bases at J, with 18 bases between the two ends. CDR3: CASSRYRDLAGANVLTF. CDR3 in DNA: TGTGCCAGCAGCCGTTACAGGGACCTGGCAGGGGCCAACGTCCTGACTTTC.

This chain connects TRBV6-5 to TRBJ1-1, with 9 bases that match TRBD1. The CDR3 loop spans 14 amino acids. The V and J ends lost 6 bases and 4 bases, in that order; junction bases with no gene match: 6. Looked up from germline, CDR1 is MNHEY and CDR2 is SVGAGI. In DNA, the CDR3 is TGTGCCAGCAGCAGACAGGGGGAGATCACTGAAGCTTTCTTT. It translates to CASSRQGEITEAFF.

V usage is TRBV5-4 and J usage is TRBJ1-6; 7 bases are a match to TRBD1. V lost 5 bases to trimming and J lost 6 bases; unmatched junction nucleotides: 5. The CDR3 has 14 residues. Germline V gives CDR1 SGHNT, CDR2 YYREEE (reference sequence). The CDR3 loop is CASRGGTANSPLHF. Here the CDR3 DNA reads TGTGCCAGCAGGGGTGGGACAGCTAATTCACCCCTCCACTTT.

The chain couples TRBV9 to TRBJ2-3, with a possible D match to TRBD2 (7 bases). Deletions cut 0 bases from V and 4 bases from J, with 12 bases between. The CDR3 has 15 residues. CDR1 and CDR2 (germline): SGDLS, YYNGEE. This CDR3 is CASSVVGGGPDTQYF. For the CDR3, the DNA is TGTGCCAGCAGCGTAGTAGGGGGGGGCCCAGATACGCAGTATTTT.

The V call is TRBV24-1, the J call TRBJ2-2; 10 nucleotides agree with TRBD1. V lost 4 bases and J lost 7; bases outside the gene matches: 8. Germline V gene lookup returns CDR1 KGHDR and CDR2 SFDVKD. The CDR3 is 16 amino acids. In DNA form, the CDR3 reads TGTGCCACCAGTGACCCAGGGACAGGGGCGGGCGGGGAGCTGTTTTTT. It codes for CATSDPGTGAGGELFF.

V gene TRBV6-5 combines with J gene TRBJ2-5; weak D call: TRBD1 (5 bases). Trimming took 1 base from V and 5 from J, leaving 11 bases between them. The germline gives CDR1 MNHEY, CDR2 SVGAGI. There are 14 residues in the CDR3. In DNA, the CDR3 is TGTGCCAGCAGTTACTTAAAGGCAGGGGAGACCCAGTACTTC. This gives the protein CASSYLKAGETQYF.

The sample holds one count of this clone. The chain recombines TRBV15 with TRBJ1-2, with 8 bases matching TRBD1. The CDR3 has 14 amino acids. Trimming at V came to 3 bases and at J to 3 bases, leaving 3 bases not matched to a gene. The germline CDR1 and CDR2 sequences are LNHNV and YYDKDF (reference sequence). The CDR3 nucleotides read TGTGCCACCAGCAGGGACAGGGAGGACTATGGCTACACCTTC. It is translated as CATSRDREDYGYTF.

The gene calls are TRBV6-5 and TRBJ2-5, with D possibly being TRBD2 (5 bases). V shed 6 bases and J shed 5 bases, with 16 bases lying between them. Looked up from germline, CDR1 is MNHEY and CDR2 is SVGAGI. The CDR3 is made up of 14 amino acids. The CDR3 loop reads CASSLAGRWETQYF. The CDR3 DNA follows: TGTGCCAGCAGCCTAGCCGGCCGGTGGGAGACCCAGTACTTC.

CDR3 in DNA: TGCGCCAGCAGCATTGATTTAAGGGGCTCCTACGAGCAGTACTTC. Amino acids: CASSIDLRGSYEQYF. This chain joins TRBV5-1 and TRBJ2-7; D possibly corresponds to TRBD1 (5 bases). The germline gives CDR1 SGHRS, CDR2 YFSETQ. V lost 4 bases and J 0 bases, leaving 14 bases between the germline ends. The CDR3 runs 15 residues. The full variable domain, completed using reference TRBV5-1 and TRBJ2-7, is KAGVTQTPRYLIKTRGQQVTLSCSPISGHRSVSWYQQTPGQGLQFLFEYFSETQRNKGNFPGRFSGRQFSNSRSEMNVSTLELGDSALYLCASSIDLRGSYEQYFGPGTRLTVT.

The genes are TRBV6-6 and TRBJ1-3; the match to TRBD1 covers 7 bases. The germline CDR1 and CDR2 sequences are MNHNY and SVGAGI (reference sequence). This CDR3 is built from 17 residues. With V trimmed by 5 bases and J by 0 bases, 10 bases remained unmatched. In DNA form, the CDR3 reads TGTGCCAGCAGTCACACTCAGGGGGGAACCTCTGGAAACACCATATATTTT. Translated: CASSHTQGGTSGNTIYF.

The J gene is TRBJ2-7, the V gene TRBV5-1; no definite D call. Germline V gene data show CDR1 as SGHRS and CDR2 as YFSETQ. CDR3 size: 13 residues. V was trimmed by 0 bases and J by 6 bases, leaving 10 bases between them. For the CDR3, the DNA is TGCGCCAGCAGCTTGGAAGTATCGCGCGAGCAGTACTTC. It encodes CASSLEVSREQYF.

The chain couples TRBV30 to TRBJ1-2, with TRBD1 matching over 11 bases. CDR1 is GTSNPN and CDR2 is SVGIG in the germline V gene (reference sequence). The V gene end was trimmed by 3 bases and the J gene end by 4 bases; junction bases not matched to a gene: 10. The CDR3 has 16 residues. The CDR3 sequence: CAWSAGQGARFYGYTF. CDR3 DNA: TGTGCCTGGAGCGCTGGACAGGGGGCGCGTTTCTATGGCTACACCTTC. Full variable domain (remainder filled in from reference TRBV30 and TRBJ1-2): SQTIHQWPATLVQPVGSPLSLECTVEGTSNPNLYWYRQAAGRGLQLLFYSVGIGQISSEVPQNLSASRPQDRQFILSSKKLLLSDSGFYLCAWSAGQGARFYGYTFGSGTRLTVV.

The rearrangement uses TRBV30 and TRBJ1-5; the match to TRBD1 covers 7 bases. J gave up 0 bases and V 2 bases, and 1 base lay outside the gene matches. Germline V gene lookup returns CDR1 GTSNPN and CDR2 SVGIG (reference sequence). The CDR3 length is 14 residues. The CDR3 protein is CAWSRQGSNQPQHF. DNA of the CDR3: TGTGCCTGGAGTCGACAGGGTAGCAATCAGCCCCAGCATTTT.

The chain is built from TRBV6-2 or TRBV6-3 and TRBJ2-1; 8 nucleotides agree with TRBD2. V lost 2 bases, J lost 0 bases, and 6 bases stayed unmatched. Germline V gene data show CDR1 as MNHEY and CDR2 as SVGEGT. The CDR3 is made up of 17 amino acids. The CDR3 DNA is TGTGCCAGCAGTTACAGCGGGAGCCCAAGCTCCTACAATGAGCAGTTCTTC. Its translation is CASSYSGSPSSYNEQFF.

This chain connects TRBV6-5 to TRBJ1-4; D is possibly TRBD1 (6 bases). The germline CDR1 and CDR2 sequences are MNHEY and SVGAGI. This CDR3 region has 14 residues. Trimming stripped 0 bases from V and 7 bases from J, with 9 bases between. The CDR3 bases are TGTGCCAGCAGTTACTCGAAACAGGGTGAAAAACTGTTTTTT. Its protein product is CASSYSKQGEKLFF.

The rearrangement uses TRBV19 and TRBJ2-7; 7 bases fit TRBD1. The CDR3 covers 14 residues. Per the germline V gene, CDR1 is LNHDA and CDR2 is SQIVND (reference sequence). The V and J ends lost 4 bases and 3 bases, in that order; junction bases with no gene match: 6. CDR3 coding DNA: TGTGCCAGTAGTACCCGGGACAGCGTCTACGAGCAGTACTTC. Its translation: CASSTRDSVYEQYF.

CDR3 DNA sequence: TGTGCCAGCAGCCGGGGACTAGCGGGGGGAACCTTCTACAATGAGCAGTTCTTC. As protein: CASSRGLAGGTFYNEQFF. This chain connects TRBV7-2 to TRBJ2-1; 15 bases match TRBD2. This CDR3 comprises 18 residues. V shed 5 bases, J shed 3 bases, and the junction held 8 bases outside the gene matches. CDR1 is SGHTA and CDR2 is FQGNSA in the germline V gene.

This rearrangement joins TRBV5-4 to TRBJ1-6; D not resolved. Trimming removed 0 bases at V and 9 bases at J, with 4 bases between. This CDR3 is 12 amino acids long. Germline V gene sequence: CDR1 SGHNT, CDR2 YYREEE (reference sequence). The CDR3 spells CASSLDGSPLHF. CDR3 nucleotides: TGTGCCAGCAGCTTGGACGGTTCACCCCTCCACTTT.

CDR3 loop: CASSLAGASGSQYEQYF. CDR3 in DNA: TGTGCCAGCAGTTTAGCCGGGGCTAGCGGGAGTCAATACGAGCAGTACTTC. V usage is TRBV28 and J usage is TRBJ2-7, with TRBD2 matching over 10 bases. Per germline, CDR1 MDHEN and CDR2 SYDVKM. V shed 2 bases, J shed 4 bases, and the junction held 11 bases outside the gene matches. The CDR3 extends over 17 amino acids.

V and J are TRBV5-6 and TRBJ1-1; TRBD1 matches at 7 bases. The V and J ends lost 0 bases and 0 bases, in that order; junction bases with no gene match: 5. Germline lookup yields CDR1 SGHDT and CDR2 YYEEEE. The CDR3 contains 16 residues. CDR3 in amino acids: CASSLAGGQLNTEAFF. CDR3 in DNA: TGTGCCAGCAGCTTGGCCGGGGGACAGTTGAACACTGAAGCTTTCTTT. The complete variable domain, with remaining parts taken from reference TRBV5-6 and TRBJ1-1, reads DAGVTQSPTHLIKTRGQQVTLRCSPKSGHDTVSWYQQALGQGPQFIFQYYEEEERQRGNFPDRFSGHQFPNYSSELNVNALLLGDSALYLCASSLAGGQLNTEAFFGQGTRLTVV.

The CDR3 reads CASSLGGGHTNYGYTF. CDR3 nucleotides: TGTGCCAGCAGCTTAGGAGGAGGGCATACTAACTATGGCTACACCTTC. The chain is built from TRBV11-3 and TRBJ1-2; D is ambiguous. The CDR3 extends over 16 amino acids. CDR1 is SGHNT, CDR2 YENEEA, per germline. With 1 base removed from V and 0 bases from J, the gap between germline ends came to 12 bases.

The rearrangement uses TRBV7-3 and TRBJ2-3, with a tentative D call TRBD1 (5 bases). The V end lost 1 base, the J end lost 0 bases, and 8 bases lay between the germline ends. The CDR3 is made up of 15 amino acids. The germline V gene has CDR1 SGHTA and CDR2 FQGTGA. CDR3 protein: CASSLIGHSTDTQYF. In DNA, the CDR3 is TGTGCCAGCAGCTTAATTGGACATAGCACAGATACGCAGTATTTT.

This chain links TRBV9 with TRBJ2-1; D may be TRBD1 (5 bases). CDR3 length: 14 residues. The germline V gene has CDR1 SGDLS and CDR2 YYNGEE. Trimming pared 4 bases from V and 7 bases from J, leaving 15 bases between. Written as DNA, the CDR3 is TGTGCCAGCAGCCTCCTGAGTTCAGGGAATGAGCAGTTCTTC. Protein product: CASSLLSSGNEQFF.

This chain connects TRBV5-4 to TRBJ1-1; 7 nucleotides agree with TRBD1. CDR1 is SGHNT, CDR2 YYREEE, per germline (reference sequence). J lost 6 bases, V lost 4 bases, and 15 bases had no gene match. The CDR3 has 16 residues. The CDR3 spells CASSPRTGGTPAEAFF. The CDR3 DNA reads as TGTGCCAGCAGCCCGAGGACAGGTGGGACGCCGGCTGAAGCTTTCTTT. Full variable domain (missing parts from reference TRBV5-4 and TRBJ1-1): ETGVTQSPTHLIKTRGQQVTLRCSSQSGHNTVSWYQQALGQGPQFIFQYYREEENGRGNFPPRFSGLQFPNYSSELNVNALELDDSALYLCASSPRTGGTPAEAFFGQGTRLTVV.

The rearrangement joins TRBV4-1 to TRBJ2-5; D unresolved. CDR1 and CDR2 from the germline V gene are MGHRA and YSYEKL. There are 15 residues in the CDR3. The ends were cut back, 0 bases at V and 2 bases at J, with 10 bases in the middle. CDR3: CASSQDGEKQETQYF. In nucleotides, the CDR3 is TGCGCCAGCAGCCAAGATGGAGAGAAACAAGAGACCCAGTACTTC.

J is TRBJ1-6 and V is TRBV28; D possibly corresponds to TRBD1 (6 bases). The CDR3 sequence is 14 residues long. V dropped 7 bases and J dropped 6 bases, with 13 bases sitting between them. The V gene's germline CDR1 is MDHEN and CDR2 SYDVKM. The CDR3 DNA reads as TGTGCCAGCACTAGCGGGGGCCCTAATTCACCCCTCCACTTT. It codes for CASTSGGPNSPLHF.

The CDR3 spells CASSPGTGGETQYF. In DNA form, the CDR3 reads TGTGCCAGCAGCCCCGGGACAGGGGGCGAGACCCAGTACTTC. The genes are TRBV7-3 and TRBJ2-5; 12 bases are a match to TRBD1. The length of the CDR3 is 14 residues. Trimming at V came to 5 bases and at J to 5 bases, leaving 3 bases not matched to a gene. Germline CDR1 reads SGHTA; CDR2 reads FQGTGA.